What follows are 11 T cell receptor beta chains derived from one specimen sequenced in a study of T cell changes during pregnancy in multiple sclerosis. Assay: immunoSEQ multiplex PCR; the TCRdb copy retains only in-frame clones and omits some. Of about 31,000 clones listed, 90% to 95% are singletons. Sequenced here: CD4+ T cells from peripheral blood mononuclear cells, sampled in the second trimester of pregnancy. Source of these receptors: a female donor with multiple sclerosis, enrolled in a pregnancy study.

The chain is built from TRBV2 and TRBJ1-1; 7 bases align to TRBD1. With V trimmed by 3 bases and J by 1 base, 11 bases remained unmatched. CDR1 is SNHLY, CDR2 FYNNEI, per germline. This CDR3 is built from 17 residues. CDR3 bases: TGTGCCAGCAGTGACTACACAGGGGTCCTCAGGAACACTGAAGCTTTCTTT. This translates into CASSDYTGVLRNTEAFF.

The rearrangement links TRBV20-1 to TRBJ2-7; TRBD1 might be the D (5 bases). V lost 3 bases to trimming and J lost 4 bases, with 7 bases between them. The CDR3 is 11 residues long. Germline lookup yields CDR1 DFQATT and CDR2 SNEGSKA (reference sequence). The CDR3 DNA sequence: TGCAGTGCTAGTCCAGGGTACGAGCAGTACTTC. Protein product: CSASPGYEQYF.

The J gene is TRBJ2-1, the V gene TRBV18; 12 nucleotides align to TRBD1. The germline V gene encodes CDR1 KGHSH and CDR2 LQKENI. V shed 3 bases, J shed 7 bases, and the junction held 4 bases outside the gene matches. The CDR3 spans 15 residues. The CDR3 bases are TGTGCCAGCTCACCGGGACAGGGGGCGAGTAATGAGCAGTTCTTC. This sequence encodes CASSPGQGASNEQFF.

The gene calls are TRBV19 and TRBJ1-3; no reliable D call. Germline V gene data show CDR1 as LNHDA and CDR2 as SQIVND (reference sequence). This CDR3 has 12 residues. The V end lost 5 bases, the J end lost 3 bases, and 5 bases lay between the germline ends. The CDR3, as DNA: TGTGCCAGTAGTTACTTTGGAAACACCATATATTTT. Translation gives CASSYFGNTIYF.

The genes are TRBV5-1 and TRBJ2-1, with 14 bases that match TRBD2. There are 18 residues in the CDR3. With 0 bases clipped from V and 5 bases from J, the junction kept 7 bases outside the gene matches. CDR1 and CDR2 from the germline V gene are SGHRS and YFSETQ. CDR3 bases: TGCGCCAGCAGCTTGGTGGGGACTAGCGGGAGCGCCAACAATGAGCAGTTCTTC. It codes for CASSLVGTSGSANNEQFF.

The chain uses TRBV5-1 and TRBJ1-3; TRBD1 might be the D (6 bases). The CDR3 covers 15 residues. V lost 3 bases, J lost 0 bases, and 10 bases lay in between. CDR1 is SGHRS, CDR2 YFSETQ, per germline. CDR3 sequence: CASSWTASSGNTIYF. CDR3 nucleotide sequence: TGCGCCAGCAGCTGGACAGCGAGCTCTGGAAACACCATATATTTT.

The V gene is TRBV4-2, the J gene TRBJ2-1, with a tentative D call TRBD1 (5 bases). Between the trimmed V and J ends, which lost 0 bases and 10 bases, there was a span of 22 bases. Germline values: CDR1 LGHNA, CDR2 YNFKEQ. This CDR3 has 17 residues. The CDR3 DNA sequence: TGTGCCAGCAGCCAAGAAGGATTAGGGGCCGACAGCGAGGAGCAGTTCTTC. Its translation is CASSQEGLGADSEEQFF.

The chain has TRBV13 and TRBJ2-1, with a weak D call TRBD2 (6 bases). Germline lookup yields CDR1 PRHDT and CDR2 FYEKMQ (reference sequence). This CDR3 has 16 amino acids. V lost 1 base and J lost 0, with 10 bases in between. The CDR3: CASSLEGGNSYNEQFF. CDR3 nucleotide sequence: TGTGCCAGCAGCTTAGAGGGCGGGAACTCCTACAATGAGCAGTTCTTC.

J is TRBJ2-1 and V is TRBV19; 12 bases are shared with TRBD2. V trimming: 4 bases; J trimming: 9 bases; junction bases outside the gene matches: 4. Per the germline V gene, CDR1 is LNHDA and CDR2 is SQIVND (reference sequence). The CDR3 length is 14 residues. CDR3 sequence: CASSTRTSGTEQFF. Here the CDR3 DNA reads TGTGCCAGTAGTACGAGGACTAGCGGGACTGAGCAGTTCTTC. Full variable domain (missing parts from reference TRBV19 and TRBJ2-1): DGGITQSPKYLFRKEGQNVTLSCEQNLNHDAMYWYRQDPGQGLRLIYYSQIVNDFQKGDIAEGYSVSREKKESFPLTVTSAQKNPTAFYLCASSTRTSGTEQFFGPGTRLTVL.

The CDR3 DNA follows: TGTGCCAGCAGCCCAGCCCATAGCGGGCGGAATGAGCAGTTCTTC. Its translation: CASSPAHSGRNEQFF. V usage is TRBV5-4 and J usage is TRBJ2-1, with 7 bases identical to TRBD2. CDR1 and CDR2 (germline): SGHNT, YYREEE (reference sequence). CDR3 length: 15 amino acids. V was pared by 4 bases and J by 7 bases, with 11 bases of the junction left unmatched.

J is TRBJ1-2 and V is TRBV7-2, with D unresolved. V lost 1 base and J 4 bases, leaving 7 bases between the germline ends. CDR3 length equals 13 residues. Germline CDR1 and CDR2: SGHTA and FQGNSA. The CDR3 reads CASSLGATYGYTF. CDR3 nucleotide sequence: TGTGCCAGCAGCTTAGGGGCAACCTATGGCTACACCTTC.